This passage covers 15 T cell receptor beta chains from one sample sequenced in a study of cytotoxic CD8 clonotypes in ibrutinib-treated CLL. Profiled with immunoSEQ multiplex PCR; TCRdb holds only in-frame clones, not every one. In the table there are about 180,000 clones, around 80% of which are singletons. The sequenced sample was PBMCs, obtained after 24 months of ibrutinib treatment. The receptor source for this set is a human donor with chronic lymphocytic leukemia.

This chain connects TRBV6-5 to TRBJ1-2; TRBD1 agrees at 8 bases. Germline V gene lookup returns CDR1 MNHEY and CDR2 SVGAGI. J was trimmed by 6 bases and V by 8 bases; bases with no gene match: 5. The CDR3 has 12 amino acids. CDR3 nucleotide sequence: TGTGCCAGCGGAAGGACAGGGAATGGCTACACCTTC. Its protein is CASGRTGNGYTF.

The V gene is TRBV30, the J gene TRBJ2-2; tentative D call: TRBD2 (6 bases). The CDR3 spans 14 residues. In germline, CDR1 is GTSNPN, CDR2 SVGIG (reference sequence). V was clipped by 2 bases and J by 10 bases, with 17 bases between them. CDR3 coding DNA: TGTGCCTGGAGTTGGGGGGTGCCGAGTGAGGAGCTGTTTTTT. Protein sequence: CAWSWGVPSEELFF.

The V and J genes are TRBV10-3 and TRBJ2-1; 9 bases line up with TRBD1. CDR3 length: 15 amino acids. The V and J ends lost 6 bases and 4 bases, in that order; junction bases with no gene match: 7. CDR1 is ENHRY, CDR2 SYGVKD, per germline. The CDR3 region has the DNA TGTGCCATCAGCGGGGACAGGGAAAATTACAATGAGCAGTTCTTC. Its translation: CAISGDRENYNEQFF.

V and J are TRBV11-2 and TRBJ1-2, with TRBD1 matching over 10 bases. Germline V gene data show CDR1 as SGHAT and CDR2 as FQNNGV. Trimming at V came to 5 bases and at J to 2 bases, leaving 2 bases not matched to a gene. This CDR3 contains 14 residues. This CDR3 is CASSQGQGNYGYTF. CDR3 nucleotides: TGTGCCAGCAGCCAGGGACAGGGGAACTATGGCTACACCTTC.

This chain connects TRBV28 to TRBJ2-7; the D gene is possibly TRBD2 (5 bases). CDR3 length: 14 residues. Germline lookup yields CDR1 MDHEN and CDR2 SYDVKM. The V gene lost 5 bases and the J gene lost 8 bases, with 19 bases spanning the gap. The CDR3 sequence is CASSPLGRREKQYF. CDR3 sequence (DNA): TGTGCCAGCAGTCCTTTGGGCCGCCGGGAAAAGCAGTACTTC.

The chain couples TRBV6-6 to TRBJ1-1; D gene uncertain. V was pared by 7 bases and J by 2 bases, with 5 bases between. The CDR3 is made up of 11 amino acids. Per the germline V gene, CDR1 is MNHNY and CDR2 is SVGAGI (reference sequence). The CDR3 DNA reads as TGTGCCAGCATATTCAACACTGAAGCTTTCTTT. Translating it yields CASIFNTEAFF.

This clone was counted a single time. The V call is TRBV27, the J call TRBJ1-6; D unresolved. CDR1 is MNHEY, CDR2 SMNVEV, per germline (reference sequence). CDR3 length: 16 residues. Between the trimmed V and J ends, which lost 3 bases and 8 bases, there was a span of 17 bases. The CDR3 region is CASSFRRSVGDSPLHF. CDR3 nucleotides: TGTGCCAGCAGTTTCCGGAGGTCAGTCGGGGATTCACCCCTCCACTTT.

CDR3 loop: CASSLVADLPSYEQYF. CDR3 nucleotides: TGTGCCAGCAGCTTAGTCGCCGATCTTCCCTCCTACGAGCAGTACTTC. The chain employs TRBV11-2 and TRBJ2-7; D is uncertain. V was clipped by 1 base and J by 0 bases, with 13 bases between them. CDR3 length: 16 amino acids. Looked up from germline, CDR1 is SGHAT and CDR2 is FQNNGV. Full variable domain (rest looked up from reference TRBV11-2 and TRBJ2-7): EAGVAQSPRYKIIEKRQSVAFWCNPISGHATLYWYQQILGQGPKLLIQFQNNGVVDDSQLPKDRFSAERLKGVDSTLKIQPAKLEDSAVYLCASSLVADLPSYEQYFGPGTRLTVT.

CDR3 protein: CASFRAQVEGTGELFF. In DNA form, the CDR3 reads TGCGCCAGCTTCCGCGCTCAGGTGGAGGGGACCGGGGAGCTGTTTTTT. The chain combines TRBV5-1 with TRBJ2-2; possible D gene TRBD2, 6 bases. V was trimmed by 7 bases and J by 5 bases, leaving 21 bases between them. Germline V CDR1 and CDR2: SGHRS, YFSETQ. This CDR3 has 16 amino acids.

The chain employs TRBV18 and TRBJ2-7; 9 bases are a match to TRBD1. Germline loops: CDR1 KGHSH, CDR2 LQKENI. The CDR3 extends over 13 amino acids. The J segment lost 6 bases and the V segment lost 5 bases, leaving 5 bases of the junction unmatched. CDR3 nucleotides: TGTGCCAGCTCAATCGGGACAGGGCGCGAGCAGTACTTC. Protein: CASSIGTGREQYF.

This clone was counted only a few times. The chain recombines TRBV7-9 with TRBJ2-2, with D possibly called TRBD1 or TRBD2 (5 bases each). V was clipped by 2 bases and J by 5 bases, with 9 bases between them. The CDR3 loop spans 14 amino acids. Germline V CDR1 and CDR2: SEHNR, FQNEAQ (reference sequence). In DNA form, the CDR3 reads TGTGCCAGCAGCTTAAGAGGGGTAACCGGGGAGCTGTTTTTT. Residues: CASSLRGVTGELFF.

V gene TRBV5-1 combines with J gene TRBJ2-5; 16 bases align to TRBD2. CDR1 is SGHRS and CDR2 is YFSETQ in the germline V gene. This CDR3 has 16 amino acids. Germline trimming cut 4 bases from V and 4 bases from J; bases unmatched to any gene: 4. CDR3 DNA: TGCGCCAGCAGCCACGGGACTAGCGGGGGGGCAGAGACCCAGTACTTC. The encoded protein is CASSHGTSGGAETQYF.

This chain joins TRBV5-1 and TRBJ1-1, with D perhaps matching TRBD1 (5 bases). The CDR3 contains 14 residues. The germline V gene has CDR1 SGHRS and CDR2 YFSETQ. V was shortened by 5 bases and J by 7 bases, with 18 bases between the two germline ends. In nucleotides, the CDR3 is TGCGCCAGCAGTTTTACAACTAGGGGATTTGAAGCTTTCTTT. This codes for CASSFTTRGFEAFF. Filled out from reference TRBV5-1 and TRBJ1-1, the complete variable domain reads KAGVTQTPRYLIKTRGQQVTLSCSPISGHRSVSWYQQTPGQGLQFLFEYFSETQRNKGNFPGRFSGRQFSNSRSEMNVSTLELGDSALYLCASSFTTRGFEAFFGQGTRLTVV.

In its sample, this clone was seen many times. V is TRBV4-1 and J is TRBJ1-2; 9 bases fit TRBD1. The CDR3 sequence is 13 residues long. The germline CDR1 and CDR2 sequences are MGHRA and YSYEKL. V lost 6 bases and J lost 3; bases outside the gene matches: 2. This CDR3 is CASRRTGDYGYTF. CDR3 coding DNA: TGCGCCAGCAGAAGGACAGGGGACTATGGCTACACCTTC.

This clone was recorded only once. This chain connects TRBV5-1 to TRBJ1-1; no clear D gene. In germline, CDR1 is SGHRS, CDR2 YFSETQ. The V end was cut by 4 bases, the J end by 7 bases, with 17 bases between. The length of the CDR3 is 14 residues. The CDR3 loop reads CASSLDGALNEAFF. CDR3 bases: TGCGCCAGCAGCCTGGATGGAGCCCTTAATGAAGCTTTCTTT.